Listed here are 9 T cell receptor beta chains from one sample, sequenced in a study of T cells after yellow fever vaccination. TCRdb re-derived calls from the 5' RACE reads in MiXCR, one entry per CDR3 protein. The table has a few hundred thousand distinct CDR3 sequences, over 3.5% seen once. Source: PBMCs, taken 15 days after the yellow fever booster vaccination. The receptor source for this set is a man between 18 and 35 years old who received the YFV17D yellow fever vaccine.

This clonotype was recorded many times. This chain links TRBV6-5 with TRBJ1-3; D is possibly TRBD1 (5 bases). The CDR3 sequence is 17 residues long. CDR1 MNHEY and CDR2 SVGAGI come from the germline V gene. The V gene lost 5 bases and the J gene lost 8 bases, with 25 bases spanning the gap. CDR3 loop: CASSLSAGRVAPDTIYF. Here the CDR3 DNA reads TGTGCCAGCAGTCTCAGCGCAGGGCGGGTCGCTCCGGACACCATATATTTT.

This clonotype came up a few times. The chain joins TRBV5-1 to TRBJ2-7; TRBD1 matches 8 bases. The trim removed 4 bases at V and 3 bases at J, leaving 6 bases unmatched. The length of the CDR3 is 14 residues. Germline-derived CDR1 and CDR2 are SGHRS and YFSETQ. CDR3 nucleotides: TGCGCCAGCAGCGCTTACGGGACAGGCTACGAGCAGTACTTC. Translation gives CASSAYGTGYEQYF.

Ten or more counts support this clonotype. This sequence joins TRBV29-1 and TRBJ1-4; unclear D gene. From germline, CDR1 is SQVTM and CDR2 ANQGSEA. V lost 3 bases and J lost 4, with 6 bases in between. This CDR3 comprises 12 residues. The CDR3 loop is CSVERVNEKLFF. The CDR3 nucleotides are TGCAGCGTTGAGAGGGTTAATGAAAAACTGTTTTTT.

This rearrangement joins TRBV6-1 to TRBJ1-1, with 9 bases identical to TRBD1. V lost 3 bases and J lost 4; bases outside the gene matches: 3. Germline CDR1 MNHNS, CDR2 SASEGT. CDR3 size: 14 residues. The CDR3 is CASSDKTGGTEAFF. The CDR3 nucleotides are TGTGCCAGCAGTGATAAGACAGGGGGCACTGAAGCTTTCTTT.

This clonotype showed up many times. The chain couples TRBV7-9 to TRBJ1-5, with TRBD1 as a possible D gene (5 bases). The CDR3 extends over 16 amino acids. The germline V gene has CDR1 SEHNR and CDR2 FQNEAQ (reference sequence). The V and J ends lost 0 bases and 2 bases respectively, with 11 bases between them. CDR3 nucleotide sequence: TGTGCCAGCAGCTTAGCTCGGCAGGGCGGCAATCAGCCCCAGCATTTT. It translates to CASSLARQGGNQPQHF.

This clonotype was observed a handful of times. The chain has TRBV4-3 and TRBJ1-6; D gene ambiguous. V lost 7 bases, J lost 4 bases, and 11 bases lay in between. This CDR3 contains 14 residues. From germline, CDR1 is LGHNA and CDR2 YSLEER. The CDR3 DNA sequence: TGCGCCAGCAAACAGACCCGATATAATTCACCCCTCCACTTT. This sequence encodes CASKQTRYNSPLHF.

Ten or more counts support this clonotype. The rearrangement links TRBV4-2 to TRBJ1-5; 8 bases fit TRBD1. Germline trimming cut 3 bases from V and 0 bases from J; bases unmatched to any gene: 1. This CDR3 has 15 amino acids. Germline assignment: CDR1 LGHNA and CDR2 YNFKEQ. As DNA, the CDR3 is TGTGCCAGCAGCCAGGACAGGGTTAGCAATCAGCCCCAGCATTTT. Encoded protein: CASSQDRVSNQPQHF.

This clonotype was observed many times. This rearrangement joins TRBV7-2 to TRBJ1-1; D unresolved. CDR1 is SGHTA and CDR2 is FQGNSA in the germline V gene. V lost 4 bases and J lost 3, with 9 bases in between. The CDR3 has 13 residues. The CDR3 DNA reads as TGTGCCAGCAGCTCCAGGTGGGACACTGAAGCTTTCTTT. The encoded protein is CASSSRWDTEAFF.

The CDR3 loop reads CASKTHQGNEQYF. CDR3 sequence (DNA): TGTGCCAGCAAAACGCACCAGGGCAACGAGCAGTACTTC. This chain joins TRBV6-5 and TRBJ2-7; TRBD1 is a possible D gene (5 bases). Trimming removed 7 bases at V and 5 bases at J, with 15 bases between. This CDR3 spans 13 amino acids. The germline V gene encodes CDR1 MNHEY and CDR2 SVGAGI.